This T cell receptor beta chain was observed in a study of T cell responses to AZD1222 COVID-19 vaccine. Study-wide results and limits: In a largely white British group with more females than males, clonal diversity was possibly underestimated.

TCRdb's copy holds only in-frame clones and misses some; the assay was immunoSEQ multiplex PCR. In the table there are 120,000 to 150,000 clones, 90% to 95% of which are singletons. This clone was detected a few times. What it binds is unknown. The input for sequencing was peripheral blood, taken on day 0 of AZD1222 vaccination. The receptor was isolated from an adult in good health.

CDR3 nucleotide sequence: TGTGCCAGCAGCCCCCTGTCGGGAGGACCCTACGAGCAGTACTTC. Amino acid sequence: CASSPLSGGPYEQYF. The V gene is TRBV3-1 (or the pseudogene TRBV3-2), the J gene TRBJ2-7, with TRBD2 matching over 7 bases. The V segment lost 4 bases and the J segment 2 bases; nucleotides outside the gene matches: 8. Germline values: CDR1 LGHDT, CDR2 YNNKEL (reference sequence). The CDR3 has 15 amino acids.